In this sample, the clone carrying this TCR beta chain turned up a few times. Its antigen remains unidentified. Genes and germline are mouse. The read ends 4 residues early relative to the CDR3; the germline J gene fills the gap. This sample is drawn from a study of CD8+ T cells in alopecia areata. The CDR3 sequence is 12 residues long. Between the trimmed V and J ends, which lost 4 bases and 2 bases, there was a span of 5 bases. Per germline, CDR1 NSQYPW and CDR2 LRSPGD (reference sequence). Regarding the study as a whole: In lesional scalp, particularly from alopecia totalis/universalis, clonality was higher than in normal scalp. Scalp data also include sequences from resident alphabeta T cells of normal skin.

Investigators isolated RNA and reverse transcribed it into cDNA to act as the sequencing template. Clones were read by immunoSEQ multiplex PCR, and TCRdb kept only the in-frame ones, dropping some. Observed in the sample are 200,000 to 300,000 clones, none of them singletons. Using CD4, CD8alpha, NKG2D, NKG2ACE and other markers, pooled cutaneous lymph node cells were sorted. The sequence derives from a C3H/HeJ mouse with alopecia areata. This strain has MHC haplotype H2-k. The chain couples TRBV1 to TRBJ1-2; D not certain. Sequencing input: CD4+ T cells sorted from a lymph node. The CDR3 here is CTCSDKNSDYTF. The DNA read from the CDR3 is TGCACCTGCAGTGACAAGAACTCC.